A single sample gave rise to the 14 T cell receptor beta chains below, sequenced in a study of CD8+ T cells in alopecia areata. Sequencing relied on a cDNA template that was reverse transcribed from extracted RNA. Using immunoSEQ multiplex PCR, the repertoire was profiled, and TCRdb retains in-frame clones only, with some absent. This table has 110,000 to 150,000 clones, around three fifths appearing once. This material consisted of CD4+ T cells sorted from blood, taken at week 0. Receptor source: a human donor with alopecia areata.

CDR3 in DNA: TGTGCCAGCTCGGGGGCGGGGACCTACAATGAGCAGTTCTTC. Translation gives CASSGAGTYNEQFF. The genes are TRBV7-2 and TRBJ2-1; D might be TRBD1 or TRBD2, each matching 6 bases. This CDR3 region has 14 residues. V lost 8 bases and J lost 2, with 13 bases in between. Per germline, CDR1 SGHTA and CDR2 FQGNSA.

This clone was seen a few times. The chain combines TRBV25-1 with TRBJ1-2; D not resolved. V shed 2 bases and J shed 0 bases, with 4 bases lying between them. The CDR3 spans 13 residues. The V gene's germline CDR1 is MGHDK and CDR2 SYGVNS. This CDR3 is CASSETSNYGYTF. In DNA, the CDR3 is TGTGCCAGCAGTGAAACCTCTAACTATGGCTACACCTTC.

The chain links TRBV6-5 to TRBJ2-7; 7 bases fit TRBD2. V trimming: 6 bases; J trimming: 7 bases; junction bases outside the gene matches: 6. Germline V gene data show CDR1 as MNHEY and CDR2 as SVGAGI. This CDR3 has 12 amino acids. The CDR3 here is CASRPGAGEQYF. The DNA for the CDR3 is TGTGCCAGCAGGCCAGGAGCGGGGGAGCAGTACTTC.

In this sample, this clone turned up a few times. In DNA form, the CDR3 reads TGCAGCGTCCGTCGGCAGGGGAACACTGAAGCTTTCTTT. Its protein is CSVRRQGNTEAFF. The chain has TRBV29-1 and TRBJ1-1; possibly TRBD1 for D (5 bases). The CDR3 is made up of 13 amino acids. Trimming cost V 6 bases and J 1 base, with 12 bases left between them. Germline CDR1 is SQVTM and CDR2 is ANQGSEA.

V gene TRBV6-5 combines with J gene TRBJ2-3; no definite D call. CDR3 size: 12 residues. The V gene lost 5 bases and the J gene lost 6 bases, with 9 bases spanning the gap. CDR1 MNHEY and CDR2 SVGAGI come from the germline V gene. The CDR3 DNA sequence: TGTGCCAGCAGTAGGTTACCCGATACGCAGTATTTT. Protein sequence: CASSRLPDTQYF.

This chain connects TRBV29-1 to TRBJ2-3; D perhaps matches TRBD1 (6 bases). V gave up 3 bases and J gave up 2 bases, with 15 bases separating them. CDR3 size: 15 residues. Germline CDR1 and CDR2: SQVTM and ANQGSEA. For the CDR3, the DNA is TGCAGCGTTGAGCTGACAGGCGGCCCCACAGATACGCAGTATTTT. Amino acids: CSVELTGGPTDTQYF.

V gene TRBV7-9 combines with J gene TRBJ2-5; maybe TRBD2 (6 bases). This CDR3 is 15 amino acids long. Deletions cut 4 bases from V and 1 base from J, with 13 bases between. CDR1 is SEHNR and CDR2 is FQNEAQ in the germline V gene (reference sequence). This CDR3 reads CASSSPAGSQETQYF. CDR3 DNA sequence: TGTGCCAGCAGCTCCCCGGCGGGGAGCCAAGAGACCCAGTACTTC.

The CDR3 DNA reads TGCAGCGTTGCCGGCGGGACAGCCTGGGGCTCTGGGGCCAACGTCCTGACTTTC. It is translated as CSVAGGTAWGSGANVLTF. The chain links TRBV29-1 to TRBJ2-6; D perhaps matches TRBD1 (7 bases). Germline loops: CDR1 SQVTM, CDR2 ANQGSEA. The CDR3 contains 18 residues. The germline V and J ends were trimmed by 4 bases and 0 bases, with 19 bases remaining between them.

This chain connects TRBV9 to TRBJ2-3; the D is unclear. Germline assignment: CDR1 SGDLS and CDR2 YYNGEE. The ends were cut back, 0 bases at V and 3 bases at J, with 8 bases in the middle. The CDR3 sequence is 14 residues long. The CDR3 loop is CASSVAATTDTQYF. In DNA form, the CDR3 reads TGTGCCAGCAGCGTAGCGGCTACGACAGATACGCAGTATTTT.

The sample holds a few counts of this clone. The gene calls are TRBV4-3 and TRBJ2-2; no definite D call. The CDR3 runs 13 residues. Germline V gene lookup returns CDR1 LGHNA and CDR2 YSLEER. V lost 0 bases and J 7 bases, leaving 6 bases between the germline ends. The DNA of the CDR3 is TGCGCCAGCAGCCAAGAGCAGATCGGGGAGCTGTTTTTT. This sequence encodes CASSQEQIGELFF.

The gene calls are TRBV19 and TRBJ2-2; 7 bases align to TRBD1. Germline V gives CDR1 LNHDA, CDR2 SQIVND (reference sequence). CDR3 length: 15 amino acids. V shed 7 bases, J shed 4 bases, and the junction held 9 bases outside the gene matches. In DNA form, the CDR3 reads TGTGCCAGTAAATTTGCCAGGGGGACCACCGGGGAGCTGTTTTTT. Translated, it gives CASKFARGTTGELFF.

This chain joins TRBV5-6 and TRBJ2-1; D not certain. Germline CDR1 reads SGHDT; CDR2 reads YYEEEE. The CDR3 is 14 residues long. Trimming cost V 4 bases and J 3 bases, with 11 bases left between them. CDR3 DNA sequence: TGTGCCAGCAGCCCTGTGGCCTACTACAATGAGCAGTTCTTC. This translates into CASSPVAYYNEQFF.

The CDR3 loop is CASGTGETDTQYF. The CDR3, as DNA: TGCGCCAGCGGGACAGGAGAGACAGATACGCAGTATTTT. This chain uses TRBV5-1 with TRBJ2-3; TRBD1 matches at 8 bases. The CDR3 extends over 13 amino acids. Per the germline V gene, CDR1 is SGHRS and CDR2 is YFSETQ. The J segment lost 3 bases and the V segment lost 7 bases, leaving 4 bases of the junction unmatched.

A few counts support this clone. The chain carries TRBV13 and TRBJ1-2; D uncertain. In germline, CDR1 is PRHDT, CDR2 FYEKMQ (reference sequence). The CDR3 totals 12 residues. V lost 5 bases and J lost 2, with 6 bases in between. Here the CDR3 DNA reads TGTGCCAGCAGCGTACTGAACTATGGCTACACCTTC. This translates into CASSVLNYGYTF.